This TCR beta chain was recorded in a study of chemoradiotherapy in HPV16-positive cancers. This table comes from immunoSEQ multiplex PCR, and its TCRdb copy is limited to in-frame clones, with some not included. The table records 6,000 to 8,000 clones, almost 80% of them present only once. Germline V CDR1 and CDR2: MNHEY, SVGAGI. Trimming shortened V by 6 bases and J by 2 bases, and 11 bases separated the two germline ends. CDR3 length: 14 amino acids. Sampling was done from a patient who underwent chemoradiotherapy. The receptor was isolated from a human donor with HPV-associated anogenital cancer. V and J are TRBV6-5 and TRBJ1-5; possibly TRBD1 for D (5 bases). CDR3 nucleotides: TGTGCCAGCAGCGAACAGGTTGGCAATCAGCCCCAGCATTTT. This sequence encodes CASSEQVGNQPQHF.